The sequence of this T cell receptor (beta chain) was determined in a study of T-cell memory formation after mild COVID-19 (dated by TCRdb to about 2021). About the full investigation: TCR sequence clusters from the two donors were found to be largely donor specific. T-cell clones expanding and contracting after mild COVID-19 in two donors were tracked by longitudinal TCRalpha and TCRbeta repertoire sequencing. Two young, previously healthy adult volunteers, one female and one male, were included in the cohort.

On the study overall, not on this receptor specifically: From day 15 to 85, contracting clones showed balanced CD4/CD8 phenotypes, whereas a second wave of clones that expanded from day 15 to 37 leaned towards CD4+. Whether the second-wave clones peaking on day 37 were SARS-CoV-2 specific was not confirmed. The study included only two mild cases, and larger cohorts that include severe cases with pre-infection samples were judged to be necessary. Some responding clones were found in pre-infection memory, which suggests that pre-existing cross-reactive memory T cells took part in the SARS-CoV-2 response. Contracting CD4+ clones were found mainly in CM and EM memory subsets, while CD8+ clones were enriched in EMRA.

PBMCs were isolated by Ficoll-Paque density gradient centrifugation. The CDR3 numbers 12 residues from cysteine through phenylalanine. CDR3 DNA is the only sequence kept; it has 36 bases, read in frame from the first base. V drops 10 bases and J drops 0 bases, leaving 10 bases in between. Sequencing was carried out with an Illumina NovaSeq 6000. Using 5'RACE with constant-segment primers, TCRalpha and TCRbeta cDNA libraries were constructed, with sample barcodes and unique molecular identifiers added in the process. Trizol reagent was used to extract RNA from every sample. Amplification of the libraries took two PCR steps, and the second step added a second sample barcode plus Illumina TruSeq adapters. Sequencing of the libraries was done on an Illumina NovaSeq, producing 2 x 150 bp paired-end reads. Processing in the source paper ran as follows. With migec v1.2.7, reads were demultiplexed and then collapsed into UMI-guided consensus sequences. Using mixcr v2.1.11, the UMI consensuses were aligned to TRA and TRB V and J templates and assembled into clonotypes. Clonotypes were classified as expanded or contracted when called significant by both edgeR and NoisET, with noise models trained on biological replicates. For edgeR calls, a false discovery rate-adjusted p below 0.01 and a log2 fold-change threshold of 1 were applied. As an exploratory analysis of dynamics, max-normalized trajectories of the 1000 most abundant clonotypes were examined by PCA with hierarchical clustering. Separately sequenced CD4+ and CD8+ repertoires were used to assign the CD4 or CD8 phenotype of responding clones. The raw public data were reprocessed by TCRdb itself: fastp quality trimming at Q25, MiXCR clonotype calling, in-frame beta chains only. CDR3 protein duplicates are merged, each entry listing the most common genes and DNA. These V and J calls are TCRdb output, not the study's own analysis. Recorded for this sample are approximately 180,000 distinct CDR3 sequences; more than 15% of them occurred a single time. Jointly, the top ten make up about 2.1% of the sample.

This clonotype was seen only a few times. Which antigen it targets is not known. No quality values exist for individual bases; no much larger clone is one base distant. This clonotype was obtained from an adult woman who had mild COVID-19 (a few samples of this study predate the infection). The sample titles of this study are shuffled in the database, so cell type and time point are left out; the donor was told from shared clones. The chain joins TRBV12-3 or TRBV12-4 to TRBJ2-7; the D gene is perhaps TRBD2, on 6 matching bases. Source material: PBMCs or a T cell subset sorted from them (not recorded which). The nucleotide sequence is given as TGTGCCACCGGGGGACCCTCCTACGAGCAGTACTTC. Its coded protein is CATGGPSYEQYF.